The 16 T cell receptor beta chains listed next were all sequenced from one sample in a study of T-cell reconstitution after alpha-beta-depleted transplantation in children. Unique molecular identifiers were used in preparing the TCRbeta library. TCRdb reanalysed the PCR reads using MiXCR and keeps one entry per CDR3 protein. The sample yields roughly 200,000 distinct CDR3 sequences, roughly 8.3% seen once. The sequencing here drew on PBMCs, mostly from graft donor cells, taken 360 days after TCRalphabeta/CD19-depleted stem cell transplant. All receptors come from a male patient aged 2-15 years who had a stem cell transplant for acute myeloid leukemia, so the T cells may come from the graft donor.

This clonotype has a count of ten or more. The rearrangement joins TRBV6-1 to TRBJ1-5; the D gene is possibly TRBD1 (6 bases). Germline V gives CDR1 MNHNS, CDR2 SASEGT. The CDR3 has 17 amino acids. The V end was cut by 3 bases, the J end by 2 bases, with 17 bases between. The CDR3 sequence: CASSELLQGPGNQPQHF. For the CDR3, the DNA is TGTGCCAGCAGTGAGCTGCTGCAGGGGCCGGGCAATCAGCCCCAGCATTTT.

This clonotype was seen ten or more times. The genes are TRBV5-1 and TRBJ2-1; D uncertain. The germline CDR1 and CDR2 sequences are SGHRS and YFSETQ. Trimming took 4 bases from V and 0 from J, leaving 11 bases between them. This CDR3 has 15 amino acids. The chain's CDR3 is CASSTQSLSYNEQFF. The CDR3, as DNA: TGCGCCAGCAGCACTCAGAGCCTCTCCTACAATGAGCAGTTCTTC.

This clonotype was counted at least ten times. This sequence joins TRBV4-2 and TRBJ1-1; the match to TRBD1 covers 7 bases. Germline CDR1 and CDR2: LGHNA and YNFKEQ. Trimming at V came to 4 bases and at J to 8 bases, leaving 7 bases not matched to a gene. This CDR3 has 13 amino acids. The CDR3 protein is CASSPTGRMEAFF. In DNA form, the CDR3 reads TGTGCCAGCAGCCCGACAGGGAGAATGGAAGCTTTCTTT.

This clonotype was seen only a few times. V gene TRBV18 combines with J gene TRBJ1-5; D perhaps matches TRBD1 (5 bases). The V end was cut by 2 bases, the J end by 7 bases, with 15 bases between. Looked up from germline, CDR1 is KGHSH and CDR2 is LQKENI. The length of the CDR3 is 15 residues. CDR3 bases: TGTGCCAGCTCACCAGAGCACGAGGGGAACCAGCCCCAGCATTTT. Protein product: CASSPEHEGNQPQHF.

A remark on this clonotype: With a much larger clone just one base away, this may be a read error. The gene calls are TRBV30 and TRBJ2-4; 8 bases line up with TRBD1. This CDR3 spans 16 amino acids. CDR1 and CDR2 (germline): GTSNPN, SVGIG (reference sequence). The CDR3 DNA follows: TGTGACTGGAGGACGGGACAGGAGGTAGCCAAAAACATTCAGTACTTC. Translating gives CDWRTGQEVAKNIQYF.

This clonotype was found a few times. The chain joins TRBV20-1 to TRBJ2-5; D not resolved. V lost 6 bases, J lost 2 bases, and 10 bases lay in between. Germline assignment: CDR1 DFQATT and CDR2 SNEGSKA (reference sequence). The CDR3 totals 12 residues. CDR3 in DNA: TGCAGTGCAGTCCGATCACAAGAGACCCAGTACTTC. It specifies CSAVRSQETQYF.

Turning to this clonotype: A read error is possible here, since a much larger clone lies one base away. J is TRBJ1-1 and V is TRBV12-3 or TRBV12-4, with unresolved D. The CDR3 extends over 16 amino acids. Trimming stripped 3 bases from V and 6 bases from J, with 20 bases between. The CDR3 reads CASSFAATVRSPEAFF. In nucleotides, the CDR3 is TGTGCCAGCAGTTTTGCAGCGACGGTGAGGAGCCCTGAAGCTTTCTTT.

The chain carries TRBV29-1 and TRBJ2-3; possible D gene TRBD1, 6 bases. V lost 3 bases, J lost 0 bases, and 10 bases lay in between. The CDR3 covers 14 residues. Germline CDR1 SQVTM, CDR2 ANQGSEA. CDR3: CSVDGGFSTDTQYF. CDR3 nucleotide sequence: TGCAGCGTTGATGGGGGCTTTAGCACAGATACGCAGTATTTT.

The genes are TRBV7-8 and TRBJ2-3; 14 bases align to TRBD2. The germline CDR1 and CDR2 sequences are SGHVS and FQNEAQ. Germline trimming cut 6 bases from V and 4 bases from J; bases unmatched to any gene: 9. The CDR3 extends over 17 amino acids. The CDR3 DNA reads as TGTGCCAGCAGTACCGGACTAGCGGGGGGACTATCAGATACGCAGTATTTT. This codes for CASSTGLAGGLSDTQYF.

V is TRBV12-3 or TRBV12-4 and J is TRBJ1-6; 8 bases are shared with TRBD1. The CDR3 totals 14 residues. The V segment lost 5 bases and the J segment 8 bases; nucleotides outside the gene matches: 5. In nucleotides, the CDR3 is TGTGCCAGCAGTCTTCGGACAGGGCATTCACCCCTCCACTTT. Its translation is CASSLRTGHSPLHF.

The chain uses TRBV29-1 and TRBJ2-3; 11 positions agree with TRBD2. The CDR3 contains 14 residues. Germline lookup yields CDR1 SQVTM and CDR2 ANQGSEA. With V trimmed by 7 bases and J by 4 bases, 7 bases remained unmatched. The CDR3 sequence is CSGDTSGSADTQYF. The CDR3 DNA sequence: TGCAGCGGGGACACTAGCGGGAGCGCAGATACGCAGTATTTT.

The rearrangement uses TRBV7-9 and TRBJ2-7; 13 bases fit TRBD2. The trim removed 6 bases at V and 2 bases at J, leaving 1 base unmatched. Germline lookup yields CDR1 SEHNR and CDR2 FQNEAQ (reference sequence). The CDR3 covers 14 residues. The CDR3 bases are TGTGCCAGCAGAGGACTAGCGGGAGCCTACGAGCAGTACTTC. This translates into CASRGLAGAYEQYF.

This clonotype appeared a few times. V is TRBV10-3 and J is TRBJ2-5, with 7 bases fitting TRBD1. This CDR3 comprises 15 residues. Germline V lookup: CDR1 ENHRY, CDR2 SYGVKD. Trimming removed 7 bases from V and 0 bases from J; junction bases left unmatched: 8. The CDR3 protein is CAINKGGLYQETQYF. The CDR3 nucleotides read TGTGCCATCAACAAAGGGGGCTTATACCAAGAGACCCAGTACTTC.

This clonotype was seen only a few times. V usage is TRBV7-8 and J usage is TRBJ2-5, with D uncertain. Germline values: CDR1 SGHVS, CDR2 FQNEAQ. The CDR3 is 12 amino acids. The germline V and J ends were trimmed by 7 bases and 4 bases, with 10 bases remaining between them. This CDR3 reads CASTQYIETQYF. The DNA of the CDR3 is TGTGCCAGCACCCAGTACATAGAGACCCAGTACTTC.

In this sample, this clonotype turned up a few times. The chain is built from TRBV20-1 and TRBJ1-5; 8 bases are a match to TRBD1. From germline, CDR1 is DFQATT and CDR2 SNEGSKA (reference sequence). Trimming removed 5 bases from V and 0 bases from J; junction bases left unmatched: 0. The CDR3 has 13 residues. CDR3 sequence: CSAGQGSNQPQHF. The CDR3, as DNA: TGCAGTGCTGGACAGGGTAGCAATCAGCCCCAGCATTTT.

This clonotype was counted ten times or more. The gene calls are TRBV11-2 and TRBJ2-5; 13 bases line up with TRBD2. CDR3 length equals 18 residues. Germline-derived CDR1 and CDR2 are SGHAT and FQNNGV. The trim removed 3 bases at V and 2 bases at J, leaving 9 bases unmatched. CDR3 DNA: TGTGCCAGCAGCTTGTGGGGACTAGCGGGATGGGGTCAAGAGACCCAGTACTTC. Translated: CASSLWGLAGWGQETQYF.